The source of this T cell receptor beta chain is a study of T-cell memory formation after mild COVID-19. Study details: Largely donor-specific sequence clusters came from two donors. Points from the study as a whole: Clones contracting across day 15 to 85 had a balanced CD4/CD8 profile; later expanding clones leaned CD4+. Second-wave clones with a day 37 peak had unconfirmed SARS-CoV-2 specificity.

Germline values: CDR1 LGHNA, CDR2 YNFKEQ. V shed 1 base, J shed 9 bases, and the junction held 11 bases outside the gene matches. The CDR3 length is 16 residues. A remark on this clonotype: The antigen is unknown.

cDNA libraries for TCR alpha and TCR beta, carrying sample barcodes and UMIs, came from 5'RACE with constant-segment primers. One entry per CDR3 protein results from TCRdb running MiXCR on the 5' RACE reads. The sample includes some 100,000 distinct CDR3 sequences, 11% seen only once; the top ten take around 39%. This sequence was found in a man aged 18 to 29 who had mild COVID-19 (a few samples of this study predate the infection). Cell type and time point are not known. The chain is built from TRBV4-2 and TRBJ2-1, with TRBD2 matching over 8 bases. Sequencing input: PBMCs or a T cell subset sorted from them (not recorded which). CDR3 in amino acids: CASSQGGAGVLGEQFF. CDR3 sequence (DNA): TGTGCCAGCAGCCAAGGAGGAGCGGGGGTTCTGGGTGAGCAGTTCTTC.